The 5 T cell receptor beta chains listed next were all sequenced from one sample in a study of T cells in Graves' hyperthyroidism and ophthalmopathy. RNA transcripts were the template for amplifying TCR beta CDR3 regions. When the TCR CDR3 underwent first-round RT-PCR, the HTBI primer set was used. TCRdb passed the multiplex PCR reads through MiXCR, listing each CDR3 protein once. Here the sample spans 470,000 or so distinct CDR3 sequences, less than 25% being singletons. Source material: blood. These receptors originate from a man younger than 35 with Graves' hyperthyroidism.

In its sample, this clonotype was seen many times. With a much larger clone just one base away, this may be a read error. The rearrangement uses TRBV2 and TRBJ2-5, with TRBD2 as a possible D gene (7 bases). Germline V gene data show CDR1 as SNHLY and CDR2 as FYNNEI. This CDR3 has 15 residues. The CDR3 DNA sequence: TGTGCCAGCAGTGATGGTGGGGGGGCGGGAGAGGCCCAGTACTTC. Its translation: CASSDGGGAGEAQYF.

This clonotype was observed at least ten times. This sequence joins TRBV12-3 or TRBV12-4 and TRBJ1-5; maybe TRBD1 (5 bases). The CDR3 spans 14 residues. V lost 4 bases and J 0 bases, leaving 7 bases between the germline ends. The DNA of the CDR3 is TGTGCCAGCAGTTGGACAAATAGCAATCAGCCCCAGCATTTT. It encodes CASSWTNSNQPQHF.

This chain uses TRBV2 with TRBJ1-4; TRBD1 aligns across 11 bases. CDR3 length equals 17 residues. Germline V CDR1 and CDR2: SNHLY, FYNNEI. The junction had 14 bases not matched to a gene; V was cut back by 6 bases and J by 8 bases. CDR3 DNA: TGTGCCAGCAGGTCCCCGGGACAGGGGGTGTTCGAGGAAAAACTGTTTTTT. This sequence encodes CASRSPGQGVFEEKLFF.

Comments on this clonotype: The CDR3 end shows no conserved phenylalanine or tryptophan, and so a read error is likely. V usage is TRBV9 and J usage is TRBJ2-5; D is ambiguous. CDR3 size: 13 residues. Per germline, CDR1 SGDLS and CDR2 YYNGEE. The germline V and J ends were trimmed by 3 bases and 4 bases, with 10 bases remaining between them. The CDR3 protein is CASSGTGGETQYS. CDR3 coding DNA: TGTGCCAGCAGCGGTACGGGCGGAGAGACCCAGTACTCC.

This clonotype was observed a few times. V and J are TRBV30 and TRBJ2-2, with D possibly TRBD2 on 7 matching bases. Trimming took off 6 bases at V and 1 base at J, with 18 bases between the two ends. This CDR3 has 16 amino acids. Germline V gene lookup returns CDR1 GTSNPN and CDR2 SVGIG (reference sequence). The CDR3 region is CACKMGRGLNTGELFF. The CDR3 nucleotides are TGTGCCTGCAAAATGGGGCGGGGGCTGAACACCGGGGAGCTGTTTTTT.